These 4 T cell receptor beta chains came from one sample sequenced in a study of a mutant IDH1 vaccine in newly diagnosed glioma. Their target antigens are unknown. Generated by immunoSEQ multiplex PCR, the TCRdb table keeps only in-frame clones and is missing some. The top ten hold around 1.5% of the sample, which has 41,000 or so clones, 85% to 90% seen once. Noted time point: week 35, safety follow-up. Each vaccine dose was 300 ug of mutant IDH1 20-mer peptide, with topical imiquimod. Sequences were derived from PBMCs, sampled from a glioma patient whose treatment included an IDH1 peptide vaccine. The source of these receptors is a middle-aged man with glioma.

The CDR3 sequence: CASSLVSLLYVPNTGELFF. CDR3 bases: TGTGCCAGCAGCTTAGTTAGCCTCCTCTACGTCCCGAACACCGGGGAGCTGTTTTTT. The genes are TRBV11-3 and TRBJ2-2; D gene unclear. CDR1 is SGHNT, CDR2 YENEEA, per germline. V gave up 1 base and J gave up 0 bases, with 18 bases separating them. The CDR3 totals 19 residues.

The chain employs TRBV11-2 and TRBJ1-1, with D possibly TRBD1 on 5 matching bases. There are 15 residues in the CDR3. The germline gives CDR1 SGHAT, CDR2 FQNNGV. Trimming removed 2 bases at V and 1 base at J, with 11 bases between. CDR3 protein: CASSLRPGGNTEAFF. The CDR3 DNA is TGTGCCAGCAGCTTAAGGCCGGGGGGGAACACTGAAGCTTTCTTT.

V usage is TRBV30 and J usage is TRBJ1-4, with no clear D. Germline V gene lookup returns CDR1 GTSNPN and CDR2 SVGIG (reference sequence). CDR3 length equals 11 residues. Between the trimmed V and J ends, which lost 2 bases and 7 bases, there was a span of 5 bases. CDR3 DNA sequence: TGTGCCTGGAGTCTTGGTGAAAAACTGTTTTTT. Residues: CAWSLGEKLFF.

On this clone itself: One junction end does not reproduce the germline sequence, and a read error may be involved. The chain employs TRBV7-6 and TRBJ1-1; 9 bases are a match to TRBD1. Germline lookup yields CDR1 SGHVS and CDR2 FNYEAQ. The CDR3 extends over 13 amino acids. The CDR3, as DNA: TGTGCCAGTCAACGCACAGGGGGCGCTGAGGCTTTCTTT. Translating gives CASQRTGGAEAFF.